Sequencing of this T cell receptor beta chain was carried out in a study of identical twins. Whole-study findings and limits: In beta out-of-frame sequences, the excess sharing between twins was weaker. High-abundance cord blood beta clonotypes had fewer insertions; memory repertoires showed none.

Comments on this clonotype: Antigen unknown.

TCRdb reprocessed the 5' RACE reads via MiXCR and lists one record per CDR3 protein. The sample consists of 1.5 million to 2 million distinct CDR3 sequences, more than 30% of them appearing once. The CDR3 consists of 16 residues. Trimming stripped 4 bases from V and 1 base from J, with 18 bases between. Germline assignment: CDR1 SGHKS and CDR2 YYEKEE (reference sequence). Source material: cord blood. This clonotype was sampled from a newborn girl in good health. The chain recombines TRBV5-5 with TRBJ2-7; D may be TRBD1 (6 bases). CDR3 in amino acids: CASSPTFDRNSYEQYF. The CDR3 nucleotides read TGTGCCAGCAGCCCCACTTTCGACAGGAATTCCTACGAGCAGTACTTC.